What follows describes a single T cell receptor (beta chain). This specimen comes from a study of blood T cell repertoires in COVID-19. Study summary: Samples taken during acute and convalescent COVID-19 were collected in the United States, Italy and Spain. PBMCs, B-cell-depleted T cells, or T cells provided the cDNA or gDNA that made up the material.

J was trimmed by 4 bases and V by 4 bases; bases with no gene match: 4. The CDR3 has 15 residues. Per the germline V gene, CDR1 is LGHDT and CDR2 is YNNKEL (reference sequence). Original methodology: Amplifying reference gene primers gave estimates of nucleated cell counts. Using immunoSEQ multiplex PCR, the repertoire was profiled, and TCRdb retains in-frame clones only, with some absent. The DNA was the basis for D and trimming; V, J and clone size are from that table. The table has about 110,000 clones, around 86% seen once. The rearrangement uses TRBV3-1 (or the pseudogene TRBV3-2) and TRBJ1-4; 9 nucleotides align to TRBD1. This clonotype was obtained from a woman aged 70-85 years with acute or convalescent COVID-19. Input material: peripheral blood. CDR3 sequence: CASSRPGQGNEKLFF. In DNA, the CDR3 is TGTGCCAGCAGCCGGCCGGGACAGGGTAATGAAAAACTGTTTTTT.